The sequence of this T cell receptor (beta chain) was determined in a study of regulatory T cells in long-lasting Graves disease. Arm-PCR of CDR3 regions with iRepertoire HTBI primers generated TCR beta libraries. TCRdb reanalysed the multiplex PCR reads using MiXCR and keeps one entry per CDR3 protein. The table records a few hundred thousand distinct CDR3 sequences, 23% of them present only once. Concerning this clonotype itself: No antigen is known for it.

Regarding the study as a whole: Preferential use of TRBV28, TRBJ1-2 and TRBJ2-5 was seen in persistent disease. New patients shared 950 to 1,000 public clonotypes, fewer than the 2,500 to 3,000 shared by persistent patients. Persistent Graves' cases showed lower TCR diversity than newly diagnosed cases.

Trimming stripped 6 bases from V and 1 base from J, with 16 bases between. Germline assignment: CDR1 MNHNS and CDR2 SASEGT. The CDR3 loop spans 15 amino acids. Time point: persistent/refractory GD, antithyroid drugs over 5 years with positive TRAb. PBMC-derived RNA was used for the TCR library. The rearrangement links TRBV6-1 to TRBJ2-7; possible D gene TRBD2, 6 bases. The origin of this receptor is a female donor with Graves disease. This specimen was peripheral blood mononuclear cells (PBMCs), taken when the disease was refractory, from a patient treated with antithyroid drugs. CDR3 sequence reads: CASSRDLGTSYEQYF. The CDR3 coding sequence is TGTGCCAGCAGCCGGGACTTAGGAACGTCCTACGAGCAGTACTTC.